This T cell receptor (beta chain) is from a study of T cell responses to AZD1222 COVID-19 vaccine. For the study at large: Pooled in the analysis were second doses at about 4 or about 12 weeks.

Study-wide points: White British donors predominated, females outnumbered males, and clonal diversity was possibly underestimated.

Concerning this clone itself: The target antigen is unknown.

The ends were cut back, 5 bases at V and 1 base at J, with 15 bases in the middle. Germline V CDR1 and CDR2: MNHEY, SMNVEV (reference sequence). This CDR3 has 15 residues. TCRdb keeps only in-frame clones here, not all; method: immunoSEQ multiplex PCR. The repertoire consists of some 120,000 clones, with about 87% occurring once and the leading ten covering 4% to 5.5%. This sequence originates from an adult in good health. The starting material was peripheral blood, obtained on day 0 of AZD1222 vaccination. The V call is TRBV27, the J call TRBJ2-7; the D gene is possibly TRBD2 (6 bases). CDR3 in amino acids: CASSPFGTFSYEQYF. DNA for the CDR3: TGTGCCAGCAGTCCTTTCGGGACTTTTTCCTACGAGCAGTACTTC.